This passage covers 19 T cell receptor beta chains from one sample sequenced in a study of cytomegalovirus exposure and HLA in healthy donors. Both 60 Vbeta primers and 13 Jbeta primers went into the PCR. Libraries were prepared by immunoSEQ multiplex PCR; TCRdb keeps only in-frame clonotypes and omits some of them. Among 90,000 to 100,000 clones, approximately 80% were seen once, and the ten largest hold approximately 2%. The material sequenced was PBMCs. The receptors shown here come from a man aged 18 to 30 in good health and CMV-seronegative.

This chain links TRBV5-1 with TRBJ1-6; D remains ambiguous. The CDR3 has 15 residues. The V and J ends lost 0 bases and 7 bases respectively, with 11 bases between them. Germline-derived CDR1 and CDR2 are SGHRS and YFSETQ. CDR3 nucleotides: TGCGCCAGCAGCTTGGGAACTGTTAAGAATTCACCCCTCCACTTT. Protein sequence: CASSLGTVKNSPLHF.

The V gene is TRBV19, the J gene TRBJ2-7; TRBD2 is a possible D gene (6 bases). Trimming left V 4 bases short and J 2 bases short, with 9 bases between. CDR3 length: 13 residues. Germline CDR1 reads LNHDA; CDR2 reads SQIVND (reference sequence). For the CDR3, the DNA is TGTGCCAGTAGTAGGAGGGGTCCCTACGAGCAGTACTTC. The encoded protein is CASSRRGPYEQYF. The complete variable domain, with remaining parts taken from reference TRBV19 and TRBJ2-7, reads DGGITQSPKYLFRKEGQNVTLSCEQNLNHDAMYWYRQDPGQGLRLIYYSQIVNDFQKGDIAEGYSVSREKKESFPLTVTSAQKNPTAFYLCASSRRGPYEQYFGPGTRLTVT.

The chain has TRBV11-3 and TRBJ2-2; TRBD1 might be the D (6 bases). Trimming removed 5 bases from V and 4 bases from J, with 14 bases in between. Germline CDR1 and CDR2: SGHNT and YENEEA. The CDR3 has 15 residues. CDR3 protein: CASSPFNRATGELFF. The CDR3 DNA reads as TGTGCCAGCAGCCCCTTTAACAGGGCCACCGGGGAGCTGTTTTTT.

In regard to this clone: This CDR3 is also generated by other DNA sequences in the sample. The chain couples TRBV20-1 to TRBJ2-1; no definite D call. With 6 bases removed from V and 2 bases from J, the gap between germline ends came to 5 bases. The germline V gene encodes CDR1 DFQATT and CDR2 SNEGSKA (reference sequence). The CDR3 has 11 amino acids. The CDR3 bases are TGCAGTGCCACTACCTACAATGAGCAGTTCTTC. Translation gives CSATTYNEQFF.

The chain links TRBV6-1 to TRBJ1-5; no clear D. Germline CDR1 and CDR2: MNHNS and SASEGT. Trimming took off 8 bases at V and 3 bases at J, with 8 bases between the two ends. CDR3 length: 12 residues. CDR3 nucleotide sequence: TGTGCCAGCGGTCAGTTCAATCAGCCCCAGCATTTT. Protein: CASGQFNQPQHF.

DNA for the CDR3: TGTGCCAGCAGCGAAGTACTCAGGGCCCATGGCGAGCAGTACTTC. Translated: CASSEVLRAHGEQYF. This sequence joins TRBV21-1 and TRBJ2-7; the table names TRBD1, a call not compared with the DNA. TRBV21-1 is a pseudogene segment. This CDR3 comprises 15 residues.

CDR3 sequence (DNA): TGTGCCAGCAGCTTAGATGGGGTTGTTGGGGGGGCCTATAATTCACCCCTCCACTTT. It encodes CASSLDGVVGGAYNSPLHF. The chain is built from TRBV7-2 and TRBJ1-6; weak D call: TRBD1 (5 bases). The V gene lost 1 base and the J gene lost 2 bases, with 18 bases spanning the gap. There are 19 residues in the CDR3. The germline CDR1 and CDR2 sequences are SGHTA and FQGNSA.

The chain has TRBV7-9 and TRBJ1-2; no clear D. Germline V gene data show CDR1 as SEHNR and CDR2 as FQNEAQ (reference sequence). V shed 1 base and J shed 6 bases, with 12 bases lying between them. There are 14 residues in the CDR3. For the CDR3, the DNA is TGTGCCAGCAGCTTAGAAGGCACCGAGGATGGCTACACCTTC. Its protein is CASSLEGTEDGYTF.

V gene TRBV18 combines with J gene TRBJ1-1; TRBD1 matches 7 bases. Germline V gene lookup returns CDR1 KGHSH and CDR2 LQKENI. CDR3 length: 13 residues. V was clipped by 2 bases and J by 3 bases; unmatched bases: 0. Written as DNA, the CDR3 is TGTGCCAGCTCACCAACAGGGGACACTGAAGCTTTCTTT. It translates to CASSPTGDTEAFF.

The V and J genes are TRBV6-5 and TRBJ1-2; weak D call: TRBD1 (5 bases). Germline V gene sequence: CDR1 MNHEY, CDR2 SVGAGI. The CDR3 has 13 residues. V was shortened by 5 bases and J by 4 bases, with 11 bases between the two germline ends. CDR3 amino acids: CASSLQGIYGYTF. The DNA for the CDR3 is TGTGCCAGCAGTCTTCAGGGTATCTATGGCTACACCTTC.

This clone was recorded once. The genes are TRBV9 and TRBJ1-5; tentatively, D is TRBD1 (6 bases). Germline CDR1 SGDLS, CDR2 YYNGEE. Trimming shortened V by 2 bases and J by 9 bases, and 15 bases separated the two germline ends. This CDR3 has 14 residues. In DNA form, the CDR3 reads TGTGCCAGCAGCGTCGGGGGGGCCTCGGGGCCCCAGCATTTT. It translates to CASSVGGASGPQHF.

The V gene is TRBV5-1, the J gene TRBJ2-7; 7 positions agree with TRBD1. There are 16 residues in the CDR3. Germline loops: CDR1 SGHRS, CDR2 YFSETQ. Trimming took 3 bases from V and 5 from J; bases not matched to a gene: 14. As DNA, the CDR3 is TGCGCCAGCAGCTCGACAGGGAATACGGGTCTCGACGAGCAGTACTTC. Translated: CASSSTGNTGLDEQYF.

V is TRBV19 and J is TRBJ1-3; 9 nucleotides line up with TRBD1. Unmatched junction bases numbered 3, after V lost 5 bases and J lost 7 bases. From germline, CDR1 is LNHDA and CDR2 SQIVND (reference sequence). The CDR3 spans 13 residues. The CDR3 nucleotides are TGTGCCAGTAGTCCGGGACAGGGTAACACCATATATTTT. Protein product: CASSPGQGNTIYF.

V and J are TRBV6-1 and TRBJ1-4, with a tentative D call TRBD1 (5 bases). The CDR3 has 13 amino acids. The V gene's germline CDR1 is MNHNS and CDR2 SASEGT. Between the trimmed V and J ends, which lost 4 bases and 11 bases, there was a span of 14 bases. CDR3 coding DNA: TGTGCCAGCAGTGGGGCACTTAAGGGGAAACTGTTTTTT. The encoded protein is CASSGALKGKLFF.

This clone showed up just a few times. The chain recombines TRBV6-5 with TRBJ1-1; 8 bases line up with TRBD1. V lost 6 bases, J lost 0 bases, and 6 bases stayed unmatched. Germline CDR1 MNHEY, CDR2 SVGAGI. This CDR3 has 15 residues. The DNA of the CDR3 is TGTGCCAGCAGGCGACAGGGGTTAGTGAACACTGAAGCTTTCTTT. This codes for CASRRQGLVNTEAFF.

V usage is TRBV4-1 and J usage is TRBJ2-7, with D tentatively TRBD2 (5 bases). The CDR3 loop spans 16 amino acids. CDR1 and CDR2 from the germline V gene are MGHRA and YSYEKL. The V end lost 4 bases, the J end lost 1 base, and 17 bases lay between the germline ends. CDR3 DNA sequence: TGCGCCAGCAGCCTTCGGGAATACGGGTATTCCTACGAGCAGTACTTC. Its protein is CASSLREYGYSYEQYF.

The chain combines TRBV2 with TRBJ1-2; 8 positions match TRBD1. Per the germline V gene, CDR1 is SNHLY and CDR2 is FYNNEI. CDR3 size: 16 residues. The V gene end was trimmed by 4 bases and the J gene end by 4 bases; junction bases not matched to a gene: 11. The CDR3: CASSAAGTGSFYGYTF. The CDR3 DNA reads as TGTGCCAGCAGTGCGGCCGGGACAGGCAGTTTCTATGGCTACACCTTC.

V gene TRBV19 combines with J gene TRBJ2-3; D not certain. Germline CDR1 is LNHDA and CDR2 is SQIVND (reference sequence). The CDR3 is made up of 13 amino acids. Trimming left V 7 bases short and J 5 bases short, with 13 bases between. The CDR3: CASTYGARDTQYF. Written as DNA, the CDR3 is TGTGCCAGTACCTACGGAGCTAGAGATACGCAGTATTTT. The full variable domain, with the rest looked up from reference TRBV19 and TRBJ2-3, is DGGITQSPKYLFRKEGQNVTLSCEQNLNHDAMYWYRQDPGQGLRLIYYSQIVNDFQKGDIAEGYSVSREKKESFPLTVTSAQKNPTAFYLCASTYGARDTQYFGPGTRLTVL.

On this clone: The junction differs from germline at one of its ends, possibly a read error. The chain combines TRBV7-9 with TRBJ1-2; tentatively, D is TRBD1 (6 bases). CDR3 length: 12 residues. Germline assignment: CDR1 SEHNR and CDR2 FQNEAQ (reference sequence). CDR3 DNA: TGTTCCAGCGAAGGGGGGGAGTATGGCTACACCTTC. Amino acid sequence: CSSEGGEYGYTF.